The rows below give T cell receptor beta chains drawn from one sample of a study of cytomegalovirus exposure and HLA in healthy donors. Method: immunoSEQ multiplex PCR; TCRdb's copy keeps in-frame clones and lacks some. The data contain 70,000 to 90,000 clones, roughly 84% of them singletons. Sequencing was done on a sample of PBMCs. These receptor sequences come from a man in his sixties or seventies in good health and CMV-seropositive. CDR3s include the opening cysteine and the closing phenylalanine or tryptophan. D genes are given only for firm matches. Clone sizes are given selectively: once, few, many, or a class where the clone is expanded.

CASSPRGAYGYTF | TGTGCCAGCAGCCCCCGCGGAGCGTATGGCTACACCTTC | . | TRBV9 | . | TRBJ1-2
CASSKTRTSSYEQYF | TGTGCCAGCAGCAAGACTAGGACGAGCTCCTACGAGCAGTACTTC | . | TRBV7-2 | . | TRBJ2-7
CASSVILAGEQFF | TGTGCCAGCAGCGTAATACTAGCGGGAGAGCAGTTCTTC | few | TRBV9 | TRBD2 | TRBJ2-1
CASSPSGQETQYF | TGTGCCAGCAGCCCCTCGGGCCAAGAGACCCAGTACTTC | . | TRBV7-3 | . | TRBJ2-5
CASSPWGSPDTQYF | TGTGCCAGCAGCCCCTGGGGCAGTCCAGATACGCAGTATTTT | . | TRBV5-4 | . | TRBJ2-3
CASSQVLHGLPYNEQFF | TGCGCCAGCAGCCAAGTTCTCCATGGGCTGCCCTACAATGAGCAGTTCTTC | . | TRBV4-1 | . | TRBJ2-1
CASSPGLASYEQYF | TGTGCCAGCAGTCCGGGACTAGCGTCCTACGAGCAGTACTTC | . | TRBV2 | TRBD2 | TRBJ2-7
CASSVSATSLLF | TGTGCCAGCAGCGTATCTGCGACTAGCTTGCTCTTC | . | TRBV9 | TRBD2 | TRBJ2-1
CASSPEAGASYEQYF | TGTGCCAGCAGCCCCGAAGCGGGGGCTTCCTACGAGCAGTACTTC | . | TRBV2 | TRBD2 | TRBJ2-7
CSVRTDIAKNIQYF | TGCAGCGTTCGGACAGACATAGCCAAAAACATTCAGTACTTC | . | TRBV29-1 | . | TRBJ2-4
CASLQGVYTDTQYF | TGTGCCAGCCTACAGGGGGTTTATACAGATACGCAGTATTTT | . | TRBV2 | TRBD1 | TRBJ2-3
CASSLTGTGVEKLFF | TGTGCCAGCAGCCTGACCGGGACAGGGGTGGAAAAACTGTTTTTT | few | TRBV7-3 | TRBD1 | TRBJ1-4
CASSSTGGGQPQHF | TGTGCCAGCAGTTCGACAGGGGGAGGTCAGCCCCAGCATTTT | . | TRBV28 | TRBD1 | TRBJ1-5
CASSLAGGAQETQYF | TGCGCCAGCAGCTTGGCCGGGGGGGCACAAGAGACCCAGTACTTC | . | TRBV5-1 | TRBD2 | TRBJ2-5
CAWSSKGFGELFF | TGTGCCTGGAGTTCCAAGGGGTTCGGGGAGCTGTTTTTT | few | TRBV30 | . | TRBJ2-2
CASSYDYQAGELFF | TGTGCCAGCAGTTATGACTATCAGGCCGGGGAGCTGTTTTTT | . | TRBV6-5 | . | TRBJ2-2
CAIGQNNSPLHF | TGTGCCATCGGACAGAATAATTCACCCCTCCACTTT | . | TRBV10-3 | . | TRBJ1-6
CATGSGQGGEQYF | TGCGCCACCGGATCGGGACAGGGCGGCGAGCAGTACTTC | . | TRBV10-1 | TRBD1 | TRBJ2-7
CAWSADTSQYEQFF | TGTGCCTGGAGTGCAGACACTAGCCAGTATGAGCAGTTCTTC | . | TRBV30 | . | TRBJ2-1
CASSMTGANEKLFF | TGTGCCAGCAGTATGACAGGGGCGAATGAAAAACTGTTTTTT | once | TRBV6-1 | TRBD1 | TRBJ1-4
CASRRQGAVNEQFF | TGTGCCAGCAGGCGACAGGGGGCGGTCAATGAGCAGTTCTTC | . | TRBV2 | TRBD1 | TRBJ2-1
CASSPAGGNTGELFF | TGTGCCAGCAGCCCAGCGGGGGGGAACACCGGGGAGCTGTTTTTT | . | TRBV4-2 | TRBD2 | TRBJ2-2
CAWGNKYLAGGGEQYF | TGTGCCTGGGGTAACAAGTACCTAGCGGGAGGGGGTGAGCAGTACTTC | . | TRBV30 | TRBD2 | TRBJ2-7
CSVVAVQETQYF | TGCAGCGTTGTAGCGGTCCAAGAGACCCAGTACTTC | . | TRBV29-1 | . | TRBJ2-5
CASSLGTGGISGANVLTF | TGTGCCAGCAGCTTAGGGACAGGCGGCATTTCTGGGGCCAACGTCCTGACTTTC | . | TRBV7-9 | TRBD1 | TRBJ2-6
CASSHPDKESYEQYF | TGCGCCAGCAGCCACCCGGACAAGGAATCCTACGAGCAGTACTTC | . | TRBV4-1 | . | TRBJ2-7
CASTPDRAYEQYF | TGTGCCAGCACTCCGGACAGGGCCTACGAGCAGTACTTC | . | TRBV6-6 | TRBD1 | TRBJ2-7
CASSYRETQYF | TGTGCCAGCAGTTACCGGGAGACCCAGTACTTC | few | TRBV6-5 | . | TRBJ2-5
CASTLDRDSPYEQYF | TGCGCCAGCACTCTAGACCGGGACTCCCCCTACGAGCAGTACTTC | once | TRBV10-1 | . | TRBJ2-7
CASSFPGSVYEQYF | TGTGCCAGCAGCTTCCCAGGTAGCGTCTACGAGCAGTACTTC | . | TRBV7-9 | . | TRBJ2-7
CASTDGAGGPYNEQFF | TGTGCCAGCACTGACGGGGCGGGAGGGCCCTACAATGAGCAGTTCTTC | . | TRBV2 | TRBD2 | TRBJ2-1
CASRGLASNYNEQFF | TGTGCCAGTAGGGGACTAGCGTCTAACTACAATGAGCAGTTCTTC | . | TRBV19 | TRBD2 | TRBJ2-1
CASRASGSYEQYF | TGTGCCAGCAGGGCTAGCGGGAGTTACGAGCAGTACTTC | . | TRBV2 | TRBD2 | TRBJ2-7
CASSERGREQFF | TGTGCCAGCAGTGAACGGGGGAGGGAGCAGTTCTTC | . | TRBV6-1 | . | TRBJ2-1
CASSRTGDVYEQYF | TGTGCCAGCAGCAGGACAGGGGACGTCTACGAGCAGTACTTC | . | TRBV7-2 | TRBD1 | TRBJ2-7
CASGLNRGETQYF | TGTGCTAGTGGTTTGAACCGCGGGGAGACCCAGTACTTC | few | TRBV12-5 | . | TRBJ2-5
CASSAGTSAYEQYF | TGCGCCAGCAGTGCCGGGACTAGCGCCTACGAGCAGTACTTC | . | TRBV10-1 | TRBD2 | TRBJ2-7
CSVSVSGNTIYF | TGCAGCGTTTCAGTATCTGGAAACACCATATATTTT | . | TRBV29-1 | . | TRBJ1-3
CASANSGRGETQYF | TGTGCCAGCGCCAATTCCGGGAGAGGGGAGACCCAGTACTTC | . | TRBV6-1 | . | TRBJ2-5
CASSIADREETQYF | TGTGCCAGTAGTATAGCCGACAGGGAAGAGACCCAGTACTTC | few | TRBV19 | TRBD1 | TRBJ2-5